The present entry profiles one T cell receptor (beta chain) with its context. Its antigen is not identified. Noted treatment: 15 to 20 received Ad26.COV2.S at low or high dose, single or two shots; about 5 received placebo; per-sample allocation not given. Sampling happened 63 days after the first vaccine or placebo injection. The shot given was an Ad26 vector that makes Wuhan-strain SARS-CoV-2 spike. Sequencing was performed with immunoSEQ multiplex PCR; in TCRdb, only in-frame clones are kept and a portion is missing. The sample lists about 280,000 clones; 70% to 90% were seen once. This sample was taken from a study of Ad26.COV2.S vaccination and SARS-CoV-2 variants. Overall study: Donor allocation was to the COV1001 Ad26.COV2.S trial arm. Study-wide results and limits: Vaccinated individuals (as opposed to placebo recipients) had higher spike-specific TCR breadth. Breadth of non-spike TCRs did not differ between vaccinees and placebo recipients.

Germline-derived CDR1 and CDR2 are LGHDT and YNNKEL (reference sequence). V shed 4 bases and J shed 1 base, with 11 bases lying between them. The CDR3 totals 15 residues. The source of this sequence is a person aged 18-60 years who received the Ad26.COV2.S COVID-19 vaccine or a placebo. The source was peripheral blood, collected in a trial of Ad26.COV2.S vaccine versus placebo. This sequence joins TRBV3-1 (or the pseudogene TRBV3-2) and TRBJ1-3; D unclear. This CDR3 is CASSPDWASGNTIYF. As DNA, the CDR3 is TGTGCCAGCAGCCCTGACTGGGCATCTGGAAACACCATATATTTT.